The clone carrying this T cell receptor (beta chain) appeared many times. Its target is not known. The CDR3 consists of 17 residues. Looked up from germline, CDR1 is MNHGY and CDR2 is SAAAGT. V dropped 2 bases and J dropped 3 bases, with 19 bases sitting between them. This sample is drawn from a study of T cells after yellow fever vaccination. Points from the study as a whole: Re-detected after boosting: most primary clones, 96% of CD4 and over 80% of CD8.

Via MiXCR, TCRdb re-called the 5' RACE reads, giving one row per CDR3 protein. The table has 300,000 to 350,000 distinct CDR3 sequences, roughly a tenth seen once. This rearrangement joins TRBV6-8 to TRBJ1-1; possibly TRBD1 for D (6 bases). The sequence came from a man aged 18 to 30 who received the YFV17D yellow fever vaccine. The sequences come from CD4+ T cells sorted from PBMCs, collected 45 days after the yellow fever booster vaccination. The CDR3 sequence: CASSYLFVGGGDTEAFF. The CDR3 DNA follows: TGTGCCAGCAGTTACCTTTTCGTGGGGGGCGGCGACACTGAAGCTTTCTTT.